This T cell receptor beta chain stems from a study of OX40 agonist ivuxolimab in advanced cancers. Overall study: Subjects had a mean age of around 60 years, with a range of about 23 to 79; around 80% were male. Study outcomes and limitations: CD4+ T cells averaged fewer expanded clones than CD8+ T cells.

For this clone: No antigen is known for it.

Germline V gene data show CDR1 as MNHEY and CDR2 as SMNVEV (reference sequence). The CDR3 consists of 13 residues. Trimming pared 3 bases from V and 7 bases from J, leaving 13 bases between. The data were produced by immunoSEQ multiplex PCR, yet TCRdb's version contains in-frame clones alone and is incomplete. The sample contains around 77,000 clones, 75% to 95% of which appear only once. The input for sequencing was CD4+ or CD8+ T cells sorted from blood, taken in a trial of the OX40 agonist ivuxolimab. This chain uses TRBV27 with TRBJ2-7, with D possibly matching TRBD2 (7 bases). The clonotype was recovered from an adult with an advanced solid tumor such as melanoma, head and neck, liver or kidney cancer. The CDR3 DNA is TGTGCCAGCAGTTTGCGGGGGCCGGGGGAGCAGTACTTC. Encoded protein: CASSLRGPGEQYF.